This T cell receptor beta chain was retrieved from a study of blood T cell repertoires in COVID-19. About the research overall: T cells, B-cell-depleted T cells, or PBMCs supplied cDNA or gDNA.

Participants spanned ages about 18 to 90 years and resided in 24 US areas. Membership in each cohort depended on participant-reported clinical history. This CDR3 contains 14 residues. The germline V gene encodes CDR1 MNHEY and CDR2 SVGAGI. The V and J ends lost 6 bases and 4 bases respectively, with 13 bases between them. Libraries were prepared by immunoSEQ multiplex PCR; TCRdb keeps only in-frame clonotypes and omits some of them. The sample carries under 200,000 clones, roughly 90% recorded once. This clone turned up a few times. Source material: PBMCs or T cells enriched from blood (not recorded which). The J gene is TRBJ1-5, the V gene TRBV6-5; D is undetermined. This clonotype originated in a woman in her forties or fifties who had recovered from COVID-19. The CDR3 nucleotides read TGTGCCAGCAGCGCCCGCGTTGGTAATCAGCCCCAGCATTTT. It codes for CASSARVGNQPQHF.